This T cell receptor (beta chain) was sequenced during a study of blood T cell repertoires in COVID-19. Study background: T cells, B-cell-depleted T cells, or PBMCs supplied cDNA or gDNA.

Authors' processing steps: Estimates of nucleated cell counts were drawn from the amplification of reference gene primers. The assay was immunoSEQ multiplex PCR, and TCRdb's table has in-frame clones only and misses some. D and trimming come from the DNA, and the V and J calls and clone size come from that table. This table holds around 230,000 clones, 70% to 85% found once. CDR1 is SNHLY, CDR2 FYNNEI, per germline. The CDR3 totals 14 residues. V lost 5 bases to trimming and J lost 2 bases, with 11 bases between them. Donors in Cohort 3 who had recovered were those with two negative PCRs, healthcare professional clearance, or resolution of their symptoms.

The clonotype comes from a man between 40 and 49 years old who had recovered from COVID-19. The sequenced sample was PBMCs or T cells enriched from blood (not recorded which). The J gene is TRBJ2-3, the V gene TRBV2; D is perhaps TRBD1 (5 bases). The CDR3 DNA reads as TGTGCCAGCAGTCCACAGGTTGACACAGATACGCAGTATTTT. It translates to CASSPQVDTDTQYF. The full variable domain, its missing parts supplied by reference TRBV2 and TRBJ2-3, is EPEVTQTPSHQVTQMGQEVILRCVPISNHLYFYWYRQILGQKVEFLVSFYNNEISEKSEIFDDQFSVERPDGSNFTLKIRSTKLEDSAMYFCASSPQVDTDTQYFGPGTRLTVL.